Each of the 13 T cell receptor beta chains below was sequenced from the same sample in a study of blood T cell repertoires in COVID-19. The protocol was immunoSEQ multiplex PCR, while the TCRdb copy is restricted to in-frame clones and leaves out a portion. The table has some 66,000 clones, 82% seen once. The sample comprised peripheral blood. These receptors originate from a man aged 55 to 70 with acute or convalescent COVID-19.

V gene TRBV6-6 combines with J gene TRBJ1-5; 7 bases agree with TRBD1. Germline assignment: CDR1 MNHNY and CDR2 SVGAGI (reference sequence). The CDR3 spans 15 residues. Trimming took 6 bases from V and 5 from J; bases not matched to a gene: 10. The CDR3 DNA follows: TGTGCCAGCAGACGTGGACAGGACCAGTATCAGCCCCAGCATTTT. Its translation: CASRRGQDQYQPQHF.

This chain connects TRBV11-3 to TRBJ2-2; 8 bases match TRBD2. Germline V gives CDR1 SGHNT, CDR2 YENEEA. The V segment lost 5 bases and the J segment 2 bases; nucleotides outside the gene matches: 4. This CDR3 region has 15 residues. This CDR3 is CASSSSGGNTGELFF. The CDR3 DNA reads as TGTGCCAGCAGCAGCAGCGGGGGAAACACCGGGGAGCTGTTTTTT.

The rearrangement links TRBV7-9 to TRBJ1-2; possibly TRBD1 for D (6 bases). V lost 7 bases, J lost 7 bases, and 22 bases lay in between. The germline CDR1 and CDR2 sequences are SEHNR and FQNEAQ (reference sequence). The CDR3 has 15 amino acids. CDR3 loop: CASTPSSARGGGYTF. CDR3 DNA sequence: TGTGCCAGCACCCCGTCGAGTGCCCGAGGGGGTGGCTACACCTTC.

This chain uses TRBV2 with TRBJ1-5; D gene unclear. The V end lost 5 bases, the J end lost 9 bases, and 17 bases lay between the germline ends. CDR3 length: 14 amino acids. CDR1 is SNHLY and CDR2 is FYNNEI in the germline V gene. The CDR3 DNA reads as TGTGCCAGCAGTCTATTGAAAGACCGGGGGCCCCAGCATTTT. This gives the protein CASSLLKDRGPQHF.

This chain joins TRBV2 and TRBJ1-2; D is undetermined. Per germline, CDR1 SNHLY and CDR2 FYNNEI. The CDR3 is 12 residues long. V was trimmed by 3 bases and J by 1 base, leaving 3 bases between them. The CDR3 DNA follows: TGTGCCAGCAGTGACAGTAACTATGGCTACACCTTC. Its translation: CASSDSNYGYTF.

The chain recombines TRBV30 with TRBJ2-2, with 10 bases matching TRBD2. The CDR3 contains 19 residues. Germline V gene sequence: CDR1 GTSNPN, CDR2 SVGIG (reference sequence). The V gene end was trimmed by 3 bases and the J gene end by 4 bases; junction bases not matched to a gene: 17. Here the CDR3 reads CAWSTSGGAGGLFTGELFF. The CDR3 bases are TGTGCCTGGAGCACCTCTGGGGGAGCGGGGGGGCTTTTCACCGGGGAGCTGTTTTTT.

This chain links TRBV11-2 with TRBJ1-5; no clear D gene. The V gene lost 1 base and the J gene lost 1 base, with 8 bases spanning the gap. The CDR3 extends over 15 amino acids. From germline, CDR1 is SGHAT and CDR2 FQNNGV. The CDR3 here is CASSLGAASNQPQHF. The CDR3 region has the DNA TGTGCCAGCAGCTTAGGGGCCGCCAGCAATCAGCCCCAGCATTTT.

This clone is a singleton in its sample. The rearrangement uses TRBV24-1 and TRBJ1-2, with a tentative D call TRBD1 (5 bases). V gave up 3 bases and J gave up 3 bases, with 7 bases separating them. Germline CDR1 is KGHDR and CDR2 is SFDVKD. The CDR3 spans 13 residues. CDR3 nucleotides: TGTGCCACCAGTGATCCAGGGTACTATGGCTACACCTTC. It codes for CATSDPGYYGYTF.

The chain recombines TRBV13 with TRBJ1-6, with D possibly TRBD1 on 5 matching bases. The CDR3 length is 16 residues. CDR1 and CDR2 (germline): PRHDT, FYEKMQ (reference sequence). Between the trimmed V and J ends, which lost 2 bases and 14 bases, there was a span of 22 bases. CDR3 sequence: CASSLKGPVGARTLHF. CDR3 in DNA: TGTGCCAGCAGCTTAAAGGGGCCTGTCGGAGCTAGAACCCTCCACTTT.

The chain is built from TRBV10-2 and TRBJ1-2, with TRBD1 identical over 7 bases. Germline CDR1 and CDR2: WSHSY and SAAADI. The J segment lost 8 bases and the V segment lost 8 bases, leaving 8 bases of the junction unmatched. This CDR3 spans 12 amino acids. The CDR3 loop is CASAHRGNGYTF. The CDR3 coding sequence is TGCGCCAGCGCCCACAGGGGTAACGGCTACACCTTC.

This clone was recorded once. The gene calls are TRBV5-1 and TRBJ2-7, with D possibly matching TRBD1 (5 bases). There are 15 residues in the CDR3. V lost 0 bases and J lost 6, with 16 bases in between. Germline CDR1 SGHRS, CDR2 YFSETQ. CDR3 sequence reads: CASSLVKTALGEQYV. The CDR3 DNA sequence: TGCGCCAGCAGCTTGGTCAAGACAGCCTTAGGCGAGCAGTACGTC.

CDR3 bases: TGTGCCAGCAGCTTCTCAGCGGGGAGCAATCAGCCCCAGCATTTT. Its protein is CASSFSAGSNQPQHF. The genes are TRBV7-2 and TRBJ1-5; D is ambiguous. This CDR3 comprises 15 residues. CDR1 and CDR2 (germline): SGHTA, FQGNSA. Trimming shortened V by 3 bases and J by 1 base, and 10 bases separated the two germline ends.

This clone was detected only a few times. The V gene is TRBV10-1, the J gene TRBJ2-1, with TRBD2 identical over 7 bases. Losses at the gene ends were 4 bases for V and 3 bases for J; bases not matched to a gene: 3. This CDR3 contains 14 residues. CDR1 and CDR2 (germline): WNHNN, SYGVQD (reference sequence). The CDR3 spells CASSGRGVYNEQFF. The CDR3 DNA reads TGCGCCAGCAGTGGTCGGGGGGTCTACAATGAGCAGTTCTTC.